A selection of T cell receptor beta chains follows, all from one sample in a study of graft-versus-host responses after intestinal transplantation. Profiled with immunoSEQ multiplex PCR; TCRdb holds only in-frame clones, not every one. The sample holds 43,000 or so clones, just under 95% seen once. Sequences were derived from PBMCs, sampled around 350 days after intestinal transplant. The receptors originated from a human patient who received an intestinal transplant, so some T cells may come from the graft donor. Both conserved end residues are part of each CDR3. A D gene is named only where the DNA matches it firmly. The size entry is marked missing in some rows and otherwise reads once, few, many or a size class.

>once|TRBJ2-2|TRBV6-5|-
CASSSSHLGELFF
TGTGCCAGCAGTTCTAGCCATCTCGGGGAGCTGTTTTTT
>-|TRBJ1-6|TRBV9|-
CASSPRGGQSYNSPLHF
TGTGCCAGCAGCCCCCGTGGTGGACAGTCATATAATTCACCCCTCCACTTT
>-|TRBJ1-1|TRBV13|-
CASSPRAQQGRYAEAFF
TGTGCCAGCAGCCCCCGAGCCCAACAGGGAAGGTACGCTGAAGCTTTCTTT
>few|TRBJ2-1|TRBV15|TRBD1
CATSSGTDPYNEQFF
TGTGCCACCAGCTCCGGGACAGATCCCTACAATGAGCAGTTCTTC
>-|TRBJ1-6|TRBV6-1|TRBD1
CASSAITGESPLHF
TGTGCCAGCAGCGCGATTACAGGGGAATCACCCCTCCACTTT
>-|TRBJ1-5|TRBV2|-
CASSEYVNQPQHF
TGTGCCAGCAGTGAATATGTGAATCAGCCCCAGCATTTT
>-|TRBJ1-2|TRBV6-5|TRBD1
CASSDFSAGGDGYTF
TGTGCCAGCAGTGACTTTTCTGCAGGGGGCGACGGCTACACCTTC
>-|TRBJ2-1|TRBV27|-
CASSFIGVANEQFF
TGTGCCAGCAGTTTTATTGGGGTGGCCAATGAGCAGTTCTTC
>once|TRBJ2-7|TRBV2|-
CGSLGGRGYEQYF
TGTGGCAGCCTAGGTGGTCGGGGCTACGAGCAGTACTTC
>-|TRBJ1-1|TRBV6-1|-
CASSEAGPNTEAFF
TGTGCCAGCAGTGAAGCCGGTCCGAACACTGAAGCTTTCTTT
>-|TRBJ2-1|TRBV7-9|-
CASSLPLVEEQFF
TGTGCCAGCAGCCTACCACTGGTGGAGGAGCAGTTCTTC
>-|TRBJ2-7|TRBV19|TRBD2
CASSTSGGSYEQYF
TGTGCCAGTAGTACTAGCGGGGGCTCCTACGAGCAGTACTTC
>-|TRBJ2-7|TRBV27|-
CASSLSQGFYEQYF
TGTGCCAGCAGTTTATCACAGGGATTCTACGAGCAGTACTTC
>-|TRBJ1-5|TRBV6-5|-
CASREHSNQPQHF
TGTGCGAGCAGGGAACATAGCAATCAGCCCCAGCATTTT
>few|TRBJ1-1|TRBV10-3|-
CAISESSRGSTEAFF
TGTGCCATCAGTGAGTCGAGCAGGGGCAGTACTGAAGCTTTCTTT
>-|TRBJ2-2|TRBV28|TRBD2
CASGRGDTGELFF
TGTGCCAGTGGACGGGGGGACACCGGGGAGCTGTTTTTT
>once|TRBJ2-7|TRBV15|-
CATSPVQGTTYEQYF
TGTGCCACCAGCCCTGTACAGGGAACGACCTACGAGCAGTACTTC
>-|TRBJ2-7|TRBV15|-
CATSKGKEQYF
TGTGCCACCAGCAAAGGCAAAGAGCAGTACTTC
>-|TRBJ2-1|TRBV28|-
CASSPRGTYKEQFF
TGTGCCAGCAGTCCTCGGGGCACTTACAAAGAGCAGTTCTTC
>-|TRBJ1-2|TRBV4-1|-
CASSQDERIGYTF
TGCGCCAGCAGCCAAGATGAACGAATCGGCTACACCTTC
>-|TRBJ2-1|TRBV7-3|-
CASSFGGSYNEQFF
TGTGCCAGCAGCTTTGGGGGCTCCTACAATGAGCAGTTCTTC
>-|TRBJ2-3|TRBV7-9|TRBD2
CASSFTSGGSTDTQYF
TGTGCCAGCAGCTTTACTAGCGGGGGCTCCACAGATACGCAGTATTTT
>-|TRBJ2-2|TRBV28|-
CASTLGGLKTGELFF
TGTGCCAGCACCCTCGGGGGTCTGAAGACCGGGGAGCTGTTTTTT
>-|TRBJ2-7|TRBV6-5|-
CASSYSLLLDEQYF
TGTGCCAGCAGTTACTCACTACTCCTGGACGAGCAGTACTTC
>-|TRBJ1-1|TRBV7-9|-
CASSLPGLSNTEAFF
TGTGCCAGCAGCCTTCCGGGACTGTCGAACACTGAAGCTTTCTTT
>-|TRBJ2-7|TRBV30|TRBD2
CAWTGTRGSYEQYF
TGTGCCTGGACCGGGACTAGAGGGTCCTACGAGCAGTACTTC
>-|TRBJ1-6|TRBV11-2|-
CASSFRNSPLHF
TGTGCCAGCAGCTTTCGAAATTCACCCCTCCACTTT
>-|TRBJ1-4|TRBV9|TRBD1
CASRGGTGKLFF
TGTGCCAGCAGAGGGGGCACGGGAAAACTGTTTTTT
>-|TRBJ2-5|TRBV5-1|TRBD2
CASSPSSGGDETQYF
TGCGCCAGCAGCCCTTCTAGCGGGGGTGATGAGACCCAGTACTTC
>-|TRBJ1-5|TRBV30|-
CAWSRERNQPQHF
TGTGCCTGGTCCAGGGAACGCAATCAGCCCCAGCATTTT
>-|TRBJ1-1|TRBV11-2|-
CASSLIVGDREAFF
TGTGCCAGCAGCTTGATCGTTGGGGACCGGGAAGCTTTCTTT
>-|TRBJ2-7|TRBV6-5|-
CASTPGTQVPYEQYF
TGTGCCAGCACCCCGGGTACACAAGTACCCTACGAGCAGTACTTC
>-|TRBJ1-4|TRBV11-2|-
CASSLGYLDGPNEKLFF
TGTGCCAGCAGCTTAGGGTATCTGGACGGACCTAATGAAAAACTGTTTTTT
>once|TRBJ2-5|TRBV23-1|TRBD1
CASRRSRDRKETQYF
TGCGCCAGCAGACGATCCCGGGACAGAAAAGAGACCCAGTACTTC
>-|TRBJ2-7|TRBV28|-
CASSKNSEIMYF
TGTGCCAGCAGTAAAAACAGTGAGATAATGTACTTC
>-|TRBJ2-5|TRBV19|-
CASSIRETQYF
TGTGCCAGTAGTATCCGGGAGACCCAGTACTTC
>-|TRBJ2-7|TRBV9|TRBD2
CASSLSLAGYEQYF
TGTGCCAGCAGCTTAAGCCTAGCGGGGTACGAGCAGTACTTC
>-|TRBJ1-2|TRBV11-2|-
CASSLAGDYGYTF
TGTGCCAGCAGCTTAGCAGGGGACTATGGCTACACCTTC